This TCR beta chain was profiled in a study of blood T cell repertoires in COVID-19. As for the study in general: Sites across the United States, Italy and Spain contributed samples from acute and convalescent COVID-19. PBMCs, B-cell-depleted T cells, or T cells provided the cDNA or gDNA that made up the material.

This clone has a single count. The sample carries other DNA sequences with the same CDR3. Repertoires were generated with immunoSEQ multiplex PCR, while TCRdb's copy carries only in-frame clones and drops some. The data hold 120,000 or so clones, with over 75% observed a single time. The clonotype was recovered from an elderly man with active or convalescent COVID-19. The sample consisted of peripheral blood.

The CDR3 coding sequence is TGTGCCAGCAGCTTGGACAGGGGGCAGCCCCAGCATTTT. Its translation: CASSLDRGQPQHF. J is TRBJ1-5 and V is TRBV5-6; 8 nucleotides agree with TRBD1. CDR1 and CDR2 from the germline V gene are SGHDT and YYEEEE. This CDR3 is built from 13 residues. V shed 0 bases and J 7 bases; nucleotides not matched to a gene: 0.